This T cell receptor (beta chain) was sequenced during a study of siplizumab effects on memory and regulatory T cells. The study's findings and limits: Most proliferating CD4+ or CD8+ clones, roughly 80-97%, had no naive or memory assignment.

On this clone: Its antigen is still unknown.

The germline CDR1 and CDR2 sequences are MNHNY and SVGAGI (reference sequence). This CDR3 contains 15 residues. Trimming cost V 6 bases and J 4 bases, with 18 bases left between them. The data were produced by immunoSEQ multiplex PCR, yet TCRdb's version contains in-frame clones alone and is incomplete. The sample has about 100,000 clones, about 93% seen once. This receptor was obtained from a human donor in good health. This chain uses TRBV6-6 with TRBJ2-5; D is unclear. Input material: non-Treg CD4+ T cells sorted from blood. The CDR3 region is CASRVRSRWGETQYF. The CDR3 DNA follows: TGTGCCAGCAGGGTGCGGAGCCGGTGGGGAGAGACCCAGTACTTC.